Following are 13 T cell receptor beta chains from one sample sequenced in a study of CD8 T cells in ankylosing spondylitis. TCRdb reprocessed the 5' RACE reads via MiXCR and lists one record per CDR3 protein. The sample lists about 270,000 distinct CDR3 sequences; under 35% were seen once. The specimen sequenced was blood, either unsorted or a sorted T cell fraction (not recorded which). Receptors originate from a male donor with ankylosing spondylitis or in good health (not recorded which).

V usage is TRBV6-1 and J usage is TRBJ2-7; D is perhaps TRBD1 or TRBD2 (5 bases each). Germline loops: CDR1 MNHNS, CDR2 SASEGT. The CDR3 sequence is 13 residues long. V dropped 8 bases and J dropped 1 base, with 12 bases sitting between them. The CDR3 reads CASFSGTSYEQYF. CDR3 nucleotides: TGTGCCAGCTTTTCCGGGACGTCCTACGAGCAGTACTTC.

This clonotype has a handful of counts. This chain uses TRBV12-3 or TRBV12-4 with TRBJ2-6; D remains unclear. V lost 3 bases to trimming and J lost 1 base, with 4 bases between them. The CDR3 is 14 residues long. The DNA of the CDR3 is TGTGCCAGCAGTTTGGCGTCTGGGGCCAACGTCCTGACTTTC. Its translation is CASSLASGANVLTF.

This chain uses TRBV10-2 with TRBJ2-7; the D gene is possibly TRBD2 (5 bases). The V gene's germline CDR1 is WSHSY and CDR2 SAAADI. Trimming cost V 4 bases and J 2 bases, with 9 bases left between them. The CDR3 is made up of 13 amino acids. The CDR3 reads CASSAGRAYEQYF. The CDR3 bases are TGCGCCAGCAGTGCCGGGCGGGCCTACGAGCAGTACTTC.

This clonotype was detected ten times or more. This rearrangement joins TRBV29-1 to TRBJ1-1, with TRBD1 as a possible D gene (5 bases). V was pared by 8 bases and J by 6 bases, with 22 bases between. The CDR3 sequence is 14 residues long. Germline loops: CDR1 SQVTM, CDR2 ANQGSEA. In nucleotides, the CDR3 is TGCAGCTTTCTCAACACTGAGGGGCTAGCTGAAGCTTTCTTT. Translated, it gives CSFLNTEGLAEAFF.

This clonotype came up once. V gene TRBV6-5 combines with J gene TRBJ2-3; D is unresolved. This CDR3 comprises 14 residues. Germline assignment: CDR1 MNHEY and CDR2 SVGAGI. With 2 bases removed from V and 1 base from J, the gap between germline ends came to 7 bases. CDR3 amino acids: CASSYPVRTDTQYF. The CDR3 nucleotides are TGTGCCAGCAGTTACCCGGTGCGCACAGATACGCAGTATTTT.

As concerns this clonotype: Without the conserved terminal phenylalanine or tryptophan, this CDR3 likely stems from a read error. In DNA, the CDR3 is TGCAGTGCTAGAAAAGGGACAGGGGGCGGTTACGAGCAGTACTTA. As protein: CSARKGTGGGYEQYL. The chain carries TRBV20-1 and TRBJ2-7; 12 nucleotides align to TRBD1. The ends lost 2 bases at V and 4 bases at J; junction bases unmatched: 6. Germline CDR1 is DFQATT and CDR2 is SNEGSKA (reference sequence). The CDR3 is 15 amino acids.

The chain couples TRBV6-1 to TRBJ2-1; D not certain. V dropped 10 bases and J dropped 4 bases, with 8 bases sitting between them. The germline gives CDR1 MNHNS, CDR2 SASEGT. This CDR3 is 11 amino acids long. The CDR3 DNA reads as TGTGCCATCGTAGCTTACAATGAGCAGTTCTTC. It is translated as CAIVAYNEQFF.

This clonotype was detected only a few times. CDR3: CASSDHYGYTF. In nucleotides, the CDR3 is TGCGCCAGTTCGGACCACTATGGCTACACCTTC. This chain connects TRBV5-1 to TRBJ1-2; D is unresolved. This CDR3 has 11 amino acids. Germline V gives CDR1 SGHRS, CDR2 YFSETQ. The V and J ends lost 8 bases and 3 bases respectively, with 8 bases between them.

This clonotype was seen a few times. The chain has TRBV6-5 and TRBJ2-2; tentatively, D is TRBD1 or TRBD2 (5 bases each). Germline-derived CDR1 and CDR2 are MNHEY and SVGAGI. The CDR3 is made up of 17 amino acids. V lost 0 bases to trimming and J lost 6 bases, with 17 bases between them. CDR3: CASSYSITDGAAGELFF. The CDR3 nucleotides read TGTGCCAGCAGTTACTCGATAACGGACGGGGCCGCCGGGGAGCTGTTTTTT.

The chain is built from TRBV27 and TRBJ2-2; D possibly corresponds to TRBD2 (6 bases). This CDR3 has 16 amino acids. Germline CDR1 and CDR2: MNHEY and SMNVEV (reference sequence). The V gene lost 5 bases and the J gene lost 7 bases, with 20 bases spanning the gap. This chain's CDR3 is CASSVPGLEGVGELFF. The CDR3 bases are TGTGCCAGCAGTGTACCGGGACTGGAAGGTGTCGGGGAGCTGTTTTTT.

This clonotype was recorded a few times. The V call is TRBV9, the J call TRBJ2-1, with D perhaps given as TRBD1 or TRBD2 (6 bases each). CDR1 is SGDLS and CDR2 is YYNGEE in the germline V gene. Trimming took 4 bases from V and 5 from J, leaving 10 bases between them. The CDR3 loop spans 13 amino acids. CDR3 loop: CASSPGADNEQFF. CDR3 in DNA: TGTGCCAGCAGCCCGGGGGCCGACAATGAGCAGTTCTTC.

V is TRBV12-3 or TRBV12-4 and J is TRBJ2-1; unclear D gene. Trimming took 3 bases from V and 5 from J, leaving 8 bases between them. The CDR3 is 13 amino acids. The CDR3 spells CASSFSSNNEQFF. The CDR3 nucleotides are TGTGCCAGCAGTTTTAGCTCGAACAATGAGCAGTTCTTC.

This clonotype has just a few counts. This chain links TRBV9 with TRBJ1-1; D not resolved. Germline V gene sequence: CDR1 SGDLS, CDR2 YYNGEE. The V gene lost 1 base and the J gene lost 8 bases, with 12 bases spanning the gap. The CDR3 runs 13 residues. Written as DNA, the CDR3 is TGTGCCAGCAGCGTAATCATAGATGCGGAAGCTTTCTTT. Its protein product is CASSVIIDAEAFF.